Listed below are T cell receptor beta chains from one sample, sequenced in a study of identical twins. TCRdb used MiXCR to reprocess the 5' RACE reads, holding one entry per CDR3 protein. The sample contains about 530,000 distinct CDR3 sequences, 13% to 15% of which appear only once. These same data were also listed under a study on yellow fever vaccine responses in identical twins.

The sequenced sample was CD4+ T cells sorted from blood. These receptors were collected from a young woman in good health. Each CDR3 is given with its conserved first and last residue. A D gene is named only where the DNA matches it firmly. Clone size is not always given. Where it is, it says once, few, many or a class for expanded clones.

CDR3 length: 13; J gene: TRBJ1-6; D gene: -; clone size: -; V gene: TRBV10-3; CDR3 DNA: TGTGCCATCACCGGTTCAGAAAATTCACCCCTCCACTTT; CDR3 protein: CAITGSENSPLHF
CDR3 length: 16; J gene: TRBJ2-5; D gene: -; clone size: few; V gene: TRBV27; CDR3 DNA: TGTGCCAGCAGTTACTCGATCCCCGGGGGCCTGAGTACCCAGTACTTC; CDR3 protein: CASSYSIPGGLSTQYF
CDR3 length: 15; J gene: TRBJ2-7; D gene: TRBD2; clone size: -; V gene: TRBV7-7; CDR3 DNA: TGTGCCAGCAGCTTACAGACTAGCGTGTACTACGAGCAGTACTTC; CDR3 protein: CASSLQTSVYYEQYF
CDR3 length: 14; J gene: TRBJ2-1; D gene: -; clone size: few; V gene: TRBV3-1; CDR3 DNA: TGTGCCAGCAGCCAAGATGACCTTGGCAATGAGCAGTTCTTC; CDR3 protein: CASSQDDLGNEQFF
CDR3 length: 9; J gene: TRBJ2-3; D gene: -; clone size: -; V gene: TRBV2; CDR3 DNA: TGTGCCTCTGGTGATACGCAGTATTTT; CDR3 protein: CASGDTQYF
CDR3 length: 14; J gene: TRBJ2-2; D gene: -; clone size: -; V gene: TRBV28; CDR3 DNA: TGTGCCAGCAGTTTAAGACTAGTGACCGGGGAGCTGTTTTTT; CDR3 protein: CASSLRLVTGELFF
CDR3 length: 17; J gene: TRBJ2-1; D gene: TRBD1; clone size: -; V gene: TRBV7-9; CDR3 DNA: TGTGCCAGCACCACTCTCCAAGCGGCAGGGGGCTCGGATGAGCAGTTCTTC; CDR3 protein: CASTTLQAAGGSDEQFF
CDR3 length: 16; J gene: TRBJ2-4; D gene: TRBD1; clone size: few; V gene: TRBV5-5; CDR3 DNA: TGTGCCAGCAGCTTGGAGGACAGGGTTGGGGCCTTCATTCAGTACTTC; CDR3 protein: CASSLEDRVGAFIQYF
CDR3 length: 13; J gene: TRBJ1-2; D gene: -; clone size: -; V gene: TRBV3-1; CDR3 DNA: TGTGCCAGCAGGCCCGGGACAAGAGGGGGCTACACCTTC; CDR3 protein: CASRPGTRGGYTF
CDR3 length: 16; J gene: TRBJ2-2; D gene: TRBD2; clone size: -; V gene: TRBV24-1; CDR3 DNA: TGTGCCACCAGTGATTGGCGCGGGGGGGACACCGGGGAGCTGTTTTTT; CDR3 protein: CATSDWRGGDTGELFF
CDR3 length: 14; J gene: TRBJ1-2; D gene: TRBD1; clone size: many; V gene: TRBV5-1; CDR3 DNA: TGCGCCAGCAGCCCGGACGGACAGGCGAGAGGCTACACCTTC; CDR3 protein: CASSPDGQARGYTF
CDR3 length: 14; J gene: TRBJ2-3; D gene: -; clone size: many; V gene: TRBV5-1; CDR3 DNA: TGTGCCAGCAGCTTTGGCGGGAGCACAGATACGCAGTATTTT; CDR3 protein: CASSFGGSTDTQYF
CDR3 length: 14; J gene: TRBJ2-4; D gene: -; clone size: few; V gene: TRBV6-1; CDR3 DNA: TGTGCCAGCAGGGACAGTCTAGCCAAAAACATTCAGTACTTC; CDR3 protein: CASRDSLAKNIQYF
CDR3 length: 16; J gene: TRBJ2-1; D gene: TRBD2; clone size: few; V gene: TRBV7-6; CDR3 DNA: TGTGCCAGCAGCAAACGGCCTAGCGGGGGTCAAGATGAGCAGTTCTTC; CDR3 protein: CASSKRPSGGQDEQFF
CDR3 length: 12; J gene: TRBJ2-2; D gene: TRBD1; clone size: once; V gene: TRBV12-3/TRBV12-4; CDR3 DNA: TGTGCCAGCAGAGACAGGGTCGGGGAGCTGTTTTTT; CDR3 protein: CASRDRVGELFF
CDR3 length: 15; J gene: TRBJ2-6; D gene: -; clone size: many; V gene: TRBV5-1; CDR3 DNA: TGCGCCAGCAGCATTCCAGGGAATGGGGCCAACGTCCTGACTTTC; CDR3 protein: CASSIPGNGANVLTF
CDR3 length: 16; J gene: TRBJ2-7; D gene: TRBD2; clone size: few; V gene: TRBV12-3/TRBV12-4; CDR3 DNA: TGTGCCAGCAGTTTCGGCGGGAGTCTCCTCGGCTACGAGCAGTACTTC; CDR3 protein: CASSFGGSLLGYEQYF
CDR3 length: 16; J gene: TRBJ2-5; D gene: -; clone size: -; V gene: TRBV7-2; CDR3 DNA: TGTGCCAGCAGCTCCCGTCCCGGCGGCGGGCAAGAGACCCAGTACTTC; CDR3 protein: CASSSRPGGGQETQYF
CDR3 length: 17; J gene: TRBJ2-3; D gene: TRBD2; clone size: many; V gene: TRBV5-1; CDR3 DNA: TGCGCCAGCAGCTTGGGACTAGCGGGGGGCCAGGGAGATACGCAGTATTTT; CDR3 protein: CASSLGLAGGQGDTQYF
CDR3 length: 17; J gene: TRBJ1-5; D gene: -; clone size: few; V gene: TRBV3-1; CDR3 DNA: TGTGCCAGCAGCCAAGATCTACCGGACCGAGGGCGTCAGCCCCAGCATTTT; CDR3 protein: CASSQDLPDRGRQPQHF
CDR3 length: 15; J gene: TRBJ2-5; D gene: -; clone size: many; V gene: TRBV12-3/TRBV12-4; CDR3 DNA: TGTGCCAGCAGCCGAAAAACAGGAAAACAAGAGACCCAGTACTTC; CDR3 protein: CASSRKTGKQETQYF
CDR3 length: 15; J gene: TRBJ2-7; D gene: -; clone size: few; V gene: TRBV2; CDR3 DNA: TGTGCCAGCATACTTTCGGCCCAAAGCTCCTACGAGCAGTACTTC; CDR3 protein: CASILSAQSSYEQYF
CDR3 length: 14; J gene: TRBJ2-5; D gene: -; clone size: -; V gene: TRBV5-1; CDR3 DNA: TGCGCCAGCAGCCCCGGACAGATTTCGGAGACCCAGTACTTC; CDR3 protein: CASSPGQISETQYF
CDR3 length: 16; J gene: TRBJ1-1; D gene: TRBD1; clone size: -; V gene: TRBV3-1; CDR3 DNA: TGTGCCAGCAGCCAAGGGGACAGGGGACCGAACACTGAAGCTTTCTTT; CDR3 protein: CASSQGDRGPNTEAFF
CDR3 length: 16; J gene: TRBJ2-1; D gene: TRBD2; clone size: few; V gene: TRBV27; CDR3 DNA: TGTGCCAGCAGTTCCAGCTTAGCGGGAGCCTACAATGAGCAGTTCTTC; CDR3 protein: CASSSSLAGAYNEQFF
CDR3 length: 15; J gene: TRBJ2-5; D gene: -; clone size: few; V gene: TRBV19; CDR3 DNA: TGTGCCAGTAGTATCGTGGCAAGTGGGTCGGAGACCCAGTACTTC; CDR3 protein: CASSIVASGSETQYF
CDR3 length: 16; J gene: TRBJ2-1; D gene: -; clone size: -; V gene: TRBV7-3; CDR3 DNA: TGTGCCAGCAGCCCGGAGGGCCGGGTTCGCTACAATGAGCAGTTCTTC; CDR3 protein: CASSPEGRVRYNEQFF
CDR3 length: 15; J gene: TRBJ2-7; D gene: TRBD1; clone size: many; V gene: TRBV27; CDR3 DNA: TGTGCCAGCAGTACCGACAGGGCTGGGGGCTACGAGCAGTACTTC; CDR3 protein: CASSTDRAGGYEQYF
CDR3 length: 14; J gene: TRBJ2-5; D gene: -; clone size: few; V gene: TRBV3-1; CDR3 DNA: TGTGCCAGCAGCGCGAGGCAGCTCCAAGAGACCCAGTACTTC; CDR3 protein: CASSARQLQETQYF
CDR3 length: 15; J gene: TRBJ2-3; D gene: TRBD1; clone size: -; V gene: TRBV28; CDR3 DNA: TGTGCCAGCAGGCCGGGACAGGGGTACTCAGATACGCAGTATTTT; CDR3 protein: CASRPGQGYSDTQYF
CDR3 length: 9; J gene: TRBJ2-3; D gene: -; clone size: -; V gene: TRBV7-2; CDR3 DNA: TGTGCCACCGGGGATACGCAGTATTTT; CDR3 protein: CATGDTQYF
CDR3 length: 12; J gene: TRBJ2-1; D gene: TRBD1; clone size: few; V gene: TRBV28; CDR3 DNA: TGTGCCAGCAGTATCCGACAGGGGTGGCAGTTCTTC; CDR3 protein: CASSIRQGWQFF
CDR3 length: 14; J gene: TRBJ2-1; D gene: -; clone size: -; V gene: TRBV12-3/TRBV12-4; CDR3 DNA: TGTGCCAGCAGTTTGGGTTGGACTACCAATGAGCAGTTCTTC; CDR3 protein: CASSLGWTTNEQFF
CDR3 length: 14; J gene: TRBJ2-1; D gene: -; clone size: -; V gene: TRBV20-1; CDR3 DNA: TGCAGTGCTCAGGGGAATAGCCAGCACAATGAGCAGTTCTTC; CDR3 protein: CSAQGNSQHNEQFF
CDR3 length: 13; J gene: TRBJ2-1; D gene: -; clone size: few; V gene: TRBV20-1; CDR3 DNA: TGCAGTGCTAGCGGGGCTTCCTACAATGAGCAGTTCTTC; CDR3 protein: CSASGASYNEQFF
CDR3 length: 16; J gene: TRBJ1-2; D gene: TRBD1; clone size: -; V gene: TRBV5-5; CDR3 DNA: TGTGCCAGCAGCTTGGTGACAGGGGGTATTACCTATGGCTACACCTTC; CDR3 protein: CASSLVTGGITYGYTF
CDR3 length: 12; J gene: TRBJ2-2; D gene: -; clone size: -; V gene: TRBV12-5; CDR3 DNA: TGTGCTAGTGGTTTGGTACAAGGCCCCCTGATTTTT; CDR3 protein: CASGLVQGPLIF
CDR3 length: 15; J gene: TRBJ2-1; D gene: -; clone size: few; V gene: TRBV5-1; CDR3 DNA: TGCGCCAGCAGCTTGGAGGGGGGCCGGTACAATGAGCAGTTCTTC; CDR3 protein: CASSLEGGRYNEQFF
CDR3 length: 13; J gene: TRBJ2-1; D gene: -; clone size: few; V gene: TRBV15; CDR3 DNA: TGTGCCACCAGCAGAGTTGTATACAATGAGCAGTTCTTC; CDR3 protein: CATSRVVYNEQFF
CDR3 length: 13; J gene: TRBJ2-3; D gene: -; clone size: -; V gene: TRBV3-1; CDR3 DNA: TGTGCCAGCAGGCCGAGGGGAACAGATACGCAGTATTTT; CDR3 protein: CASRPRGTDTQYF
CDR3 length: 17; J gene: TRBJ2-7; D gene: -; clone size: -; V gene: TRBV6-1; CDR3 DNA: TGTGCCAGCAGGCGATCACCGGGACCTCAAAGGGCCTACGAGCAGTACTTC; CDR3 protein: CASRRSPGPQRAYEQYF
CDR3 length: 12; J gene: TRBJ2-5; D gene: -; clone size: few; V gene: TRBV20-1; CDR3 DNA: TGCAGCCACTGGGCGGGCGGCGAGACCCAGTACTTC; CDR3 protein: CSHWAGGETQYF